The following is a TCR beta chain sequence with its context. Antigen specificity is unknown. V lost 3 bases, J lost 5 bases, and 13 bases lay in between. CDR3 length equals 15 residues. Germline V gene sequence: CDR1 SGHTA, CDR2 FQGNSA. These data are taken from a study of regulatory T cells in long-lasting Graves disease. Combining iRepertoire HTBI primers with Arm-PCR of CDR3 regions, the authors built TCR beta libraries. A single record per CDR3 protein comes from TCRdb applying MiXCR to the multiplex PCR reads. This table has over 200,000 distinct CDR3 sequences, 15% to 20% appearing once. Time point described: newly diagnosed GD, antithyroid drugs for less than 3 months. PBMC RNA was the source of the TCR library. Staff drew around 8.5 milliliters of peripheral blood into EDTA tubes. Study findings and constraints: Newly diagnosed disease favored TRBV20-1 and TRBJ2-1 over persistent disease.

The sample was also linked to a second study, of T cells in Graves' hyperthyroidism and ophthalmopathy. From that second work: Orbital computed tomography and thyroid ultrasound, together with serum TRAb and thyroxine and clinical symptoms, were used for diagnoses. Most thyroid-expanded clonotypes above 0.001 were also found in blood.

The source is a woman in her twenties or thirties with Graves disease. This chain joins TRBV7-2 and TRBJ2-2; D is undetermined. This specimen consisted of peripheral blood mononuclear cells (PBMCs), obtained at new diagnosis, from a patient treated with antithyroid drugs. Written as DNA, the CDR3 is TGTGCCAGCAGCTTTGGGTGGGGTGGGACCGGGGAGCTGTTTTTT. It is translated as CASSFGWGGTGELFF.